This T cell receptor (beta chain) was identified during a study of blood T cell repertoires in COVID-19 (dated by TCRdb to 2018 to 2020). Looking at the study overall: Samples from collaborators originated in the United States, Italy and Spain and spanned both the acute and convalescent phases of COVID-19. The prospective study material was composed of cDNA or gDNA derived from T cells, B-cell-depleted T cells, or PBMCs. Subjects who had been exposed to COVID-19, were actively infected with it, or had recovered from it provided the deeply sampled blood TCRbeta repertoires that made up the dataset. The repertoires were released in a freely available public database meant as a resource for research on the immune response to SARS-CoV-2. Samples were obtained from the ongoing ImmuneRACE study (first 160 participants) and from over a thousand subjects provided by 6 global collaborators. The sample metadata nearly always contained a de-identified subject ID, COVID-19 status, age in years and sex. Where available, HLA class I and class II types were obtained from metadata supplied by the sample provider rather than from assay-based typing. General study outcomes and caveats: The amount of clinical and demographic metadata varied by source and participant and was provided uncurated.

In the case of this clone: The clone's antigen remains unknown. No much larger clone is present one base from it, and per-base qualities are unavailable.

TCRbeta CDR3 regions were amplified from genomic DNA using the immunoSEQ Assay, a bias-controlled multiplex PCR. The paper's data handling went like this. The number of nucleated cells in each sample was estimated from the amplification of reference gene primers within the assay. To quantify the absolute abundance of each unique TCRbeta CDR3 rearrangement, sequence reads were collapsed and filtered. For each sample, productive Simpson clonality was calculated by taking the square root of Simpson's diversity index across productive rearrangements. Entries here come from immuneACCESS through TCRdb and include only in-frame sequences with V and J called. Some clones fail to appear in such tables; in the studies checked, an unresolved V gene covers under half of the shortfall, and the cause of the remainder is unknown. V, J and clone size derive from that table, while D and trimming were established from the DNA sequence. The sample table holds 120,000 or so clones, of which around 89% were seen once. The ten largest account for about 4% of the sample.

In Seattle, one collaborating source enrolled patients while the infection was active and tracked those patients longitudinally over the course of disease. The collaborating institutions used their own protocols to collect whole blood in K2EDTA tubes. For TCRbeta analysis, collaborator samples were shipped as frozen whole blood, as isolated PBMCs, or as DNA extracted from either sample type. The sample taken for sequencing was peripheral blood. The sequence was obtained from a woman aged 60-70 years with COVID-19, enrolled during active disease.

The bases are TGTGCCAGCAGACCGGGAGGGTCTTTTGGCGCTAACTATGGCTACACCTTC. This encodes CASRPGGSFGANYGYTF. The V and J genes are TRBV3-1 (or the pseudogene TRBV3-2) and TRBJ1-2, with the D gene call left open. V is clipped by 6 bases and J by 0 bases, and the sequence between their germline boundaries is 20 bases long. Based on the germline V gene (reference sequence), the CDR1 and CDR2 sequences are LGHDT and YNNKEL. The CDR3 covers 17 residues, taking in both the cysteine and the phenylalanine. The entry retains the CDR3 DNA only, 51 bases that are in frame from base 1.